Listed below are T cell receptor beta chains from one sample, sequenced in a study of blood T cell repertoires in COVID-19. The method was immunoSEQ multiplex PCR; TCRdb's version includes in-frame clones alone and lacks a portion of them. In the table there are more than 150,000 clones, 94% of which are singletons. The sequenced material came from peripheral blood. The receptors shown here come from a man under 40 with COVID-19, enrolled during active disease. Each CDR3 is given with its conserved first and last residue. A D gene is named only where the DNA matches it firmly. Expanded clones are given a class, and other clones once, few, many or no size at all.

j_call clone_size v_call d_call cdr3_nt cdr3_aa
TRBJ1-6 . TRBV7-9 . TGTGCCAGCAGCTTAGCCGCGGGGGTTTCACCCCTCCACTTT CASSLAAGVSPLHF
TRBJ1-6 . TRBV7-6 . TGTGCCAGCGCCTCAGGGGCCCCTAATTCACCCCTCCACTTT CASASGAPNSPLHF
TRBJ1-2 . TRBV4-1 . TGCGCCAGCAGCCAAGAGATACGGGATCTAGGAGGCTACACCTTC CASSQEIRDLGGYTF
TRBJ1-2 once TRBV4-2 TRBD1 TGTGCCAGCAGCCAAGATCGAGGGGGCGTCTATGGCTACACCTTC CASSQDRGGVYGYTF
TRBJ1-3 . TRBV25-1 . TGTGCCAGCAGTTCCTCGAACACCGGAAACACCATATATTTT CASSSSNTGNTIYF
TRBJ2-2 . TRBV9 . TGTGCCAGCAGCCCCCCGCAGGGAACGAACACCGGGGAGCTGTTTTTT CASSPPQGTNTGELFF
TRBJ2-5 . TRBV5-4 . TGTGCCAGCAGCTTGGGCCAGCAAGAGACCCAGTACTTC CASSLGQQETQYF
TRBJ1-1 . TRBV6-5 . TGTGCCACTTCGGCCAGGGGCGCGGACACTGAAGCTTTCTTT CATSARGADTEAFF
TRBJ1-1 . TRBV4-1 TRBD1 TGCGCCAGCAGCCTCAGGGTGACAGGGGCGGACACTGAAGCTTTCTTT CASSLRVTGADTEAFF
TRBJ1-1 once TRBV5-5 . TGTGCCAGCAGCTTGACAGGGCGGGACACTGAAGCTTTCTTT CASSLTGRDTEAFF
TRBJ1-1 . TRBV7-3 TRBD1 TGTGCCAGCACCGCGACAGGGGGCAGTACTGAAGCTTTCTTT CASTATGGSTEAFF
TRBJ1-2 . TRBV4-1 TRBD1 TGCGCCAGCAGCCGGGCCCAGGGGGTGCACTATGGCTACACCTTC CASSRAQGVHYGYTF
TRBJ1-1 . TRBV12-3/TRBV12-4 TRBD1 TGTGCCAGCAGCCCAGACAGGGTCACTGAAGCTTTCTTT CASSPDRVTEAFF
TRBJ2-3 once TRBV12-3/TRBV12-4 . TGTGCCAGCAGTTTAGGAACAACAGATACGCAGTATTTT CASSLGTTDTQYF
TRBJ1-5 once TRBV5-1 TRBD1 TGCGCCAGCAGCCCGGGACAGGGGGAAGATCAGCCCCAGCATTTT CASSPGQGEDQPQHF
TRBJ2-7 . TRBV5-1 . TGCGCCAGCAGCCAAAACTACGAGCAGTACTTC CASSQNYEQYF
TRBJ1-5 . TRBV29-1 . TGCAGCGTTGCAGTCGACATAAATCAGCCCCAGCATTTT CSVAVDINQPQHF
TRBJ1-5 . TRBV2 . TGTGCCAGCAGTCTCATTCCGACGGGTAGCAATCAGCCCCAGCATTTT CASSLIPTGSNQPQHF
TRBJ2-7 . TRBV10-3 TRBD2 TGTGCCATCAGTGAACCGGGACTAGCGGCTTACGAGCAGTACTTC CAISEPGLAAYEQYF
TRBJ1-1 . TRBV10-3 . TGTGCCACCGATCGGGACGGAGCGGGAGAAGCTTTCTTT CATDRDGAGEAFF
TRBJ2-1 . TRBV5-4 . TGTGCCAGCAGCTTGGAACTGGGGGCTTACAATGAGCAGTTCTTC CASSLELGAYNEQFF
TRBJ1-4 . TRBV29-1 . TGCAGCGTTGGTGGAGGGGATGAAAAACTGTTTTTT CSVGGGDEKLFF
TRBJ2-5 . TRBV18 TRBD1 TGTGCCAGCTCACCAGACAGGGAAAAGACCCAGTACTTC CASSPDREKTQYF
TRBJ2-1 . TRBV27 TRBD1 TGTGCCAGCAGTTTGACCCTCGGGACAGGTGGCGTTGAGCAGTTCTTC CASSLTLGTGGVEQFF
TRBJ1-1 . TRBV5-1 TRBD1 TGCGCCAGCGGACAGGGGAACACTGAAGCTTTCTTT CASGQGNTEAFF
TRBJ2-5 . TRBV27 TRBD1 TGTGCCAGCAGTCCCAGGGCCTGGGACAGCCAAGAGACCCAGTACTTC CASSPRAWDSQETQYF
TRBJ1-5 . TRBV5-1 TRBD1 TGCGCCAGCAGCTTGGATGGACAGGGGCCATATCAGCCCCAGCATTTT CASSLDGQGPYQPQHF
TRBJ1-1 . TRBV5-1 . TGCGCCAGCAGCTTGGCCGGAGAGAACACTGAAGCTTTCTTT CASSLAGENTEAFF
TRBJ1-2 . TRBV18 TRBD1 TGTGCCAGCTCACCGACAGGGCTAAACTATGGCTACACCTTC CASSPTGLNYGYTF
TRBJ2-6 . TRBV19 TRBD1 TGTGCCAGTAGTAGGTATCAGGGGGCAAGCTCTGGGGCCAACGTCCTGACTTTC CASSRYQGASSGANVLTF
TRBJ2-1 . TRBV9 TRBD1 TGTGCCAGCAGCGTAGTGACAGGGGCCTCCTACAATGAGCAGTTCTTC CASSVVTGASYNEQFF
TRBJ1-3 . TRBV3-1/TRBV3-2 . TGTGCCAGCAGCCAAGGTGTATACTCTGGAAACACCATATATTTT CASSQGVYSGNTIYF
TRBJ1-2 . TRBV7-2 . TGTGCCAGCAGCTTAAGCGACTATGGCTACACCTTC CASSLSDYGYTF
TRBJ2-5 . TRBV21-1 . TGTGCCAGCAGCAAAGTTAGGGTGAAGGGACTGGAGACCCAGTACTTC CASSKVRVKGLETQYF
TRBJ1-5 . TRBV19 TRBD1 TGTGCCAGTATGAGGGGGCTGGCAGATCAGCCCCAGCATTTT CASMRGLADQPQHF
TRBJ1-1 . TRBV9 . TGTGCCAGCAGCCCAACAGGATGGGGCAGGGGCAACACTGAAGCTTTCTTT CASSPTGWGRGNTEAFF
TRBJ1-6 . TRBV19 TRBD1 TGTGCCAGTACGGGACAGGATCTTTCACCCCTCCACTTT CASTGQDLSPLHF